The present TCR beta chain was sequenced within a study of Graves' ophthalmopathy and Graves' hyperthyroidism. Researchers took RNA transcripts and amplified TCR beta CDR3 regions from them. Following a first-round RT-PCR that used HTBI primers, a second-round multiplex PCR was carried out. From the multiplex PCR reads, TCRdb called clonotypes with MiXCR, one entry per CDR3 protein. Seen here are over a million distinct CDR3 sequences, 35% to 40% observed once, and the top ten hold 11%. Looked up from germline, CDR1 is SGHNT and CDR2 is YYREEE (reference sequence). Trimming left V 2 bases short and J 2 bases short, with 7 bases between. This CDR3 contains 14 residues. Notes on the study in general: The model reached just under 71% sensitivity and about 72% specificity for predicting ophthalmopathy progression. Blood samples also showed most expanded thyroid clonotypes exceeding 0.001 frequency.

This clonotype was counted a few times. The antigen is not known. The V call is TRBV5-4, the J call TRBJ2-2; D not resolved. The clonotype was recovered from an adult man with Graves' hyperthyroidism. Sequences were obtained from peripheral blood or thyroid tissue (not recorded which). CDR3 DNA sequence: TGTGCCAGCAGCTTTAAGGCCAACACCGGGGAGCTGTTTTTT. Protein sequence: CASSFKANTGELFF.